These 30 T cell receptor beta chains came from one sample sequenced in a study of cytomegalovirus exposure and HLA in healthy donors. The PCR contained 60 Vbeta and 13 Jbeta primers. Only in-frame clones appear in the TCRdb table, and some are missing; sequencing was by immunoSEQ multiplex PCR. In the table there are about 160,000 clones, approximately 80% of which are singletons. The specimen was PBMCs. These receptor sequences come from a man aged 18 to 35 in good health and CMV-seropositive.

This clone was found a few times. The genes are TRBV18 and TRBJ2-5; 7 nucleotides agree with TRBD1. The germline V gene has CDR1 KGHSH and CDR2 LQKENI. CDR3 size: 14 residues. With 3 bases clipped from V and 3 bases from J, the junction kept 4 bases outside the gene matches. CDR3 sequence: CASSPGTEEETQYF. The CDR3 nucleotides are TGTGCCAGCTCACCTGGGACAGAAGAAGAGACCCAGTACTTC.

This chain connects TRBV4-2 to TRBJ1-4; weak D call: TRBD1 (5 bases). Trimming shortened V by 2 bases and J by 8 bases, and 15 bases separated the two germline ends. This CDR3 is built from 15 residues. The germline V gene encodes CDR1 LGHNA and CDR2 YNFKEQ. CDR3 protein: CASSQTVSGGEKLFF. CDR3 coding DNA: TGTGCCAGCAGCCAAACGGTCAGCGGGGGAGAAAAACTGTTTTTT.

The genes are TRBV27 and TRBJ2-7, with D possibly matching TRBD1 (6 bases). Germline V gene lookup returns CDR1 MNHEY and CDR2 SMNVEV (reference sequence). The CDR3 is made up of 14 amino acids. V was clipped by 6 bases and J by 3 bases, with 15 bases between them. CDR3 DNA: TGTGCCAGCAGACGACGCAAGACAGGCTACGAGCAGTACTTC. Protein product: CASRRRKTGYEQYF.

The chain has TRBV29-1 and TRBJ2-2, with TRBD1 matching 10 bases. Germline V gene data show CDR1 as SQVTM and CDR2 as ANQGSEA. The CDR3 contains 14 residues. Germline trimming cut 4 bases from V and 5 bases from J; bases unmatched to any gene: 4. CDR3 DNA: TGCAGCGTTGTGTGGGGACAGGGGACCGGGGAGCTGTTTTTT. Amino acids: CSVVWGQGTGELFF.

This clone has just a few counts. The chain couples TRBV9 to TRBJ2-3, with D uncertain. The V gene lost 4 bases and the J gene lost 1 base, with 10 bases spanning the gap. The CDR3 totals 14 residues. CDR1 is SGDLS, CDR2 YYNGEE, per germline. The CDR3 here is CASSHPVGTDTQYF. The CDR3 DNA sequence: TGTGCCAGCAGCCACCCGGTTGGCACAGATACGCAGTATTTT.

The chain employs TRBV6-1 and TRBJ2-1, with 10 nucleotides matching TRBD2. Germline V gene lookup returns CDR1 MNHNS and CDR2 SASEGT. J was trimmed by 0 bases and V by 6 bases; bases with no gene match: 2. There are 15 residues in the CDR3. The CDR3: CASSTSGVSYNEQFF. CDR3 nucleotide sequence: TGTGCCAGCAGCACTAGCGGGGTCTCCTACAATGAGCAGTTCTTC.

The V gene is TRBV5-1, the J gene TRBJ1-4, with TRBD1 matching over 7 bases. The J segment lost 0 bases and the V segment lost 1 base, leaving 3 bases of the junction unmatched. The length of the CDR3 is 16 residues. The germline V gene encodes CDR1 SGHRS and CDR2 YFSETQ. The CDR3 bases are TGCGCCAGCAGCTTGACAGGGGAAGCAACTAATGAAAAACTGTTTTTT. Translated, it gives CASSLTGEATNEKLFF.

The rearrangement joins TRBV21-1 to TRBJ2-1; the table's D call TRBD2 went unverified against the DNA. TRBV21-1 is classified as a pseudogene. This CDR3 region has 18 residues. The CDR3, as DNA: TGTGCCAGCAGCAAAGCGAGTAGCGCCTTACCTGACTACAATGAGCAGTTCTTC. The encoded protein is CASSKASSALPDYNEQFF.

This clone was seen more than once but under ten times. The chain joins TRBV6-6 to TRBJ2-7, with 7 bases aligning to TRBD1. CDR1 MNHNY and CDR2 SVGAGI come from the germline V gene (reference sequence). Trimming at V came to 6 bases and at J to 3 bases, leaving 8 bases not matched to a gene. This CDR3 has 14 amino acids. The CDR3 spells CASRQGLAFYEQYF. The CDR3 DNA sequence: TGTGCCAGCAGACAGGGGTTAGCTTTCTACGAGCAGTACTTC.

The gene calls are TRBV19 and TRBJ2-5, with 9 bases aligning to TRBD1. After removal of 5 bases from V and 7 bases from J, the junction contained 8 bases not matched to a gene. CDR1 and CDR2 (germline): LNHDA, SQIVND (reference sequence). The CDR3 runs 14 residues. This CDR3 reads CASSPRQGEGTQYF. The CDR3 nucleotides are TGTGCCAGTAGTCCGAGACAGGGGGAAGGGACCCAGTACTTC.

The V gene is TRBV7-7, the J gene TRBJ2-3; D may be TRBD2 (6 bases). Trimming cost V 1 base and J 4 bases, with 12 bases left between them. There are 15 residues in the CDR3. CDR1 is SSHAT, CDR2 FNYEAQ, per germline (reference sequence). The CDR3 DNA sequence: TGTGCCAGCAGCTTAGGCAGGGAGGCCGCAGATACGCAGTATTTT. Translation: CASSLGREAADTQYF.

V usage is TRBV7-9 and J usage is TRBJ1-3; TRBD1 agrees at 9 bases. The CDR3 consists of 16 residues. V lost 5 bases to trimming and J lost 0 bases; unmatched junction nucleotides: 5. Germline V gene sequence: CDR1 SEHNR, CDR2 FQNEAQ (reference sequence). The CDR3 loop reads CASSRGQGISGNTIYF. CDR3 DNA: TGTGCCAGCAGCCGTGGACAGGGGATCTCTGGAAACACCATATATTTT. Full variable domain (rest looked up from reference TRBV7-9 and TRBJ1-3): DTGVSQNPRHKITKRGQNVTFRCDPISEHNRLYWYRQTLGQGPEFLTYFQNEAQLEKSRLLSDRFSAERPKGSFSTLEIQRTEQGDSAMYLCASSRGQGISGNTIYFGEGSWLTVV.

This clone has a single count. This chain links TRBV7-3 with TRBJ1-1, with 7 bases lining up with TRBD1. The CDR3 runs to 16 residues. Germline-derived CDR1 and CDR2 are SGHTA and FQGTGA. With 4 bases clipped from V and 9 bases from J, the junction kept 17 bases outside the gene matches. The CDR3 region has the DNA TGTGCCAGCAGCTACTCCCCCTTGTATGACAGGGAGAAAGCTTTCTTT. Protein: CASSYSPLYDREKAFF.

The chain couples TRBV7-9 to TRBJ2-5; 12 bases fit TRBD1. Trimming at V came to 5 bases and at J to 7 bases, leaving 8 bases not matched to a gene. CDR1 is SEHNR and CDR2 is FQNEAQ in the germline V gene (reference sequence). There are 15 residues in the CDR3. DNA for the CDR3: TGTGCCAGCAGCGCGGGACAGGGGGCAATGCGGACCCAGTACTTC. It specifies CASSAGQGAMRTQYF.

V usage is TRBV14 and J usage is TRBJ2-5; 9 bases align to TRBD1. This CDR3 has 15 amino acids. Germline V gene sequence: CDR1 SGHDN, CDR2 FVKESK. V gave up 4 bases and J gave up 2 bases; unmatched junction bases: 5. The CDR3 is CASSRGTGPQETQYF. DNA of the CDR3: TGTGCCAGCAGCCGAGGGACAGGGCCTCAAGAGACCCAGTACTTC.

The chain employs TRBV4-3 and TRBJ2-5, with 9 bases matching TRBD1. The germline V gene encodes CDR1 LGHNA and CDR2 YSLEER. The CDR3 runs to 16 residues. The V gene end was trimmed by 0 bases and the J gene end by 4 bases; junction bases not matched to a gene: 6. The CDR3 nucleotides are TGCGCCAGCAGCCAAGATATCCTGGGACAGGGAGAGACCCAGTACTTC. Its protein product is CASSQDILGQGETQYF.

This rearrangement joins TRBV4-2 to TRBJ2-5; the D gene is possibly TRBD1 (6 bases). The end of the DNA fits TRBJ2-7 better, so the J call may be wrong. There are 14 residues in the CDR3. Per germline, CDR1 LGHNA and CDR2 YNFKEQ. CDR3 DNA sequence: TGTGCCAGCAGCCAAGATAGGCACAGGGACGAGCAGTACTTC. Protein sequence: CASSQDRHRDEQYF.

The genes are TRBV7-2 and TRBJ2-6; D unresolved. Germline lookup yields CDR1 SGHTA and CDR2 FQGNSA. The CDR3 loop spans 16 amino acids. Trimming removed 5 bases from V and 0 bases from J, with 11 bases in between. This CDR3 reads CASSPQTASGANVLTF. CDR3 coding DNA: TGTGCCAGCAGCCCCCAAACAGCCTCTGGGGCCAACGTCCTGACTTTC.

This rearrangement joins TRBV5-4 to TRBJ2-3, with 7 bases aligning to TRBD2. Germline assignment: CDR1 SGHNT and CDR2 YYREEE (reference sequence). Trimming took 2 bases from V and 3 from J; bases not matched to a gene: 9. CDR3 size: 16 residues. The CDR3 DNA reads as TGTGCCAGCAGCTTCGGGGGGACGGTAAAAACAGATACGCAGTATTTT. It yields the protein CASSFGGTVKTDTQYF.

The rearrangement uses TRBV6-5 and TRBJ1-1, with D tentatively TRBD1 (6 bases). V lost 6 bases to trimming and J lost 5 bases, with 16 bases between them. From germline, CDR1 is MNHEY and CDR2 SVGAGI. The CDR3 totals 14 residues. CDR3 region: CASRRDKGGTEAFF. The CDR3 DNA reads as TGTGCCAGCAGACGGGACAAGGGAGGGACTGAAGCTTTCTTT.

CDR3 DNA sequence: TGTGCCAGCACCGTCGGTGGTGCTATTAAGCCCCAGCATTTT. This encodes CASTVGGAIKPQHF. This rearrangement joins TRBV6-1 to TRBJ1-5; D is ambiguous. Germline CDR1 MNHNS, CDR2 SASEGT. The CDR3 has 14 residues. Trimming pared 7 bases from V and 8 bases from J, leaving 18 bases between.

This chain uses TRBV5-6 with TRBJ1-1, with 7 bases matching TRBD1. CDR1 is SGHDT and CDR2 is YYEEEE in the germline V gene. CDR3 size: 18 residues. Trimming cost V 1 base and J 2 bases; bases outside gene matches: 14. CDR3 amino acids: CASSLISTGDSLNTEAFF. The CDR3, as DNA: TGTGCCAGCAGCTTGATTTCCACAGGGGATTCCCTTAACACTGAAGCTTTCTTT.

A remark on this clone: Mismatch with germline at one junction end may stem from a read error. The chain has TRBV7-9 and TRBJ2-7; D is possibly TRBD2 (7 bases). The germline gives CDR1 SEHNR, CDR2 FQNEAQ (reference sequence). The CDR3 sequence is 11 residues long. The DNA of the CDR3 is TGTTCCAGTAGGGGGGGCCACGAGCAGTACTTC. Residues: CSSRGGHEQYF.

V usage is TRBV14 and J usage is TRBJ1-6; D is perhaps TRBD1 (5 bases). Trimming removed 3 bases from V and 5 bases from J, with 8 bases in between. Germline CDR1 reads SGHDN; CDR2 reads FVKESK. CDR3 length equals 14 residues. CDR3 in amino acids: CASSQDIDNSPLHF. The CDR3 DNA reads TGTGCCAGCAGCCAGGACATCGATAATTCACCCCTCCACTTT.

This chain uses TRBV25-1 with TRBJ2-1; 7 nucleotides align to TRBD2. The CDR3 covers 15 residues. V was clipped by 3 bases and J by 7 bases; unmatched bases: 9. The V gene's germline CDR1 is MGHDK and CDR2 SYGVNS. CDR3 region: CASSDSGTKWNEQFF. In DNA form, the CDR3 reads TGTGCCAGCAGTGATTCCGGGACTAAGTGGAATGAGCAGTTCTTC.

There are a few counts of this clone. V gene TRBV29-1 combines with J gene TRBJ2-5; 8 nucleotides line up with TRBD2. The length of the CDR3 is 13 residues. The germline V gene encodes CDR1 SQVTM and CDR2 ANQGSEA. J gave up 1 base and V 6 bases, and 4 bases lay outside the gene matches. The CDR3 sequence is CSVATSAQETQYF. For the CDR3, the DNA is TGCAGCGTGGCGACTAGCGCCCAAGAGACCCAGTACTTC.

V is TRBV4-2 and J is TRBJ2-7; D is ambiguous. From germline, CDR1 is LGHNA and CDR2 YNFKEQ. CDR3 length: 14 amino acids. Trimming left V 0 bases short and J 4 bases short, with 10 bases between. CDR3 DNA: TGTGCCAGCAGCCAAGACCATGGGCCGTACGAGCAGTACTTC. Protein product: CASSQDHGPYEQYF.

This sequence joins TRBV30 and TRBJ2-3; D is possibly TRBD2 (6 bases). From germline, CDR1 is GTSNPN and CDR2 SVGIG (reference sequence). CDR3 length: 13 residues. Trimming left V 0 bases short and J 4 bases short, with 8 bases between. The DNA of the CDR3 is TGTGCCTGGAGTGTAGCGGGCGCAGATACGCAGTATTTT. Its protein product is CAWSVAGADTQYF. Together with reference TRBV30 and TRBJ2-3, the CDR3 gives the full variable domain: SQTIHQWPATLVQPVGSPLSLECTVEGTSNPNLYWYRQAAGRGLQLLFYSVGIGQISSEVPQNLSASRPQDRQFILSSKKLLLSDSGFYLCAWSVAGADTQYFGPGTRLTVL.

The rearrangement uses TRBV11-2 and TRBJ2-3; 10 nucleotides match TRBD2. V shed 2 bases, J shed 0 bases, and the junction held 8 bases outside the gene matches. The germline CDR1 and CDR2 sequences are SGHAT and FQNNGV. The CDR3 contains 18 residues. CDR3 in DNA: TGTGCCAGCAGCTTATCCATCAAGACTAGCGGGAGCACAGATACGCAGTATTTT. The encoded protein is CASSLSIKTSGSTDTQYF.

V gene TRBV27 combines with J gene TRBJ1-3; 7 bases are shared with TRBD1. From germline, CDR1 is MNHEY and CDR2 SMNVEV (reference sequence). The V and J ends lost 0 bases and 14 bases, in that order; junction bases with no gene match: 19. The CDR3 runs to 17 residues. CDR3 sequence reads: CASSLSGGAGRLRVLYF. The CDR3, as DNA: TGTGCCAGCAGTTTATCAGGGGGCGCCGGAAGGCTTCGGGTCCTATATTTT.